This T cell receptor (beta chain) was observed in a study of T cells after yellow fever vaccination. V lost 1 base to trimming and J lost 6 bases, with 16 bases between them. Germline V CDR1 and CDR2: LNHNV, YYDKDF (reference sequence). CDR3 length equals 16 residues. Template-switching 5'RACE yielded the TCR cDNA; a universal primer site and UMIs were added in the process. TCRdb used MiXCR to reprocess the 5' RACE reads, holding one entry per CDR3 protein. Among 500,000 to 650,000 distinct CDR3 sequences listed, less than 20% were seen once. The TCR originated in a young man who received the YFV17D yellow fever vaccine. The sequenced sample was PBMCs, obtained 5 to 6 days after the first yellow fever vaccination. V usage is TRBV15 and J usage is TRBJ1-5, with no clear D. The CDR3 is CATSRAPDGSPQPQHF. Here the CDR3 DNA reads TGTGCCACCAGCAGAGCTCCGGACGGGTCGCCTCAGCCCCAGCATTTT.